The clone carrying this T cell receptor beta chain occurred a few times. The sample comes from a study of shared T cell receptors in the human thymus. TCRdb's copy holds only in-frame clones and misses some; the assay was immunoSEQ multiplex PCR. The repertoire consists of about 660,000 clones, with about 89% occurring once and the leading ten covering more than 0.009%. Germline CDR1 reads MDHEN; CDR2 reads SYDVKM. Trimming at V came to 4 bases and at J to 8 bases, leaving 6 bases not matched to a gene. The CDR3 runs to 14 residues. Separately, the same data were catalogued under a study of human thymus T cells. That publication notes: Among the donors, all were healthy Finnish infants having corrective surgery for congenital heart defects. Thymic samples were excised during corrective heart operations. Seemingly biased V and J gene usage marked thymic and blood repertoires. Related work found strong thymic repertoire overlap between unrelated individuals.

This TCR was recovered from a boy in the first two years of life with a congenital heart defect. Sequencing was performed on thymocytes. The V gene is TRBV28, the J gene TRBJ1-4; TRBD1 matches 8 bases. CDR3 in DNA: TGTGCCAGCAGTTCTCAGGGGGCGAGCGAAAAACTGTTTTTT. Protein sequence: CASSSQGASEKLFF.